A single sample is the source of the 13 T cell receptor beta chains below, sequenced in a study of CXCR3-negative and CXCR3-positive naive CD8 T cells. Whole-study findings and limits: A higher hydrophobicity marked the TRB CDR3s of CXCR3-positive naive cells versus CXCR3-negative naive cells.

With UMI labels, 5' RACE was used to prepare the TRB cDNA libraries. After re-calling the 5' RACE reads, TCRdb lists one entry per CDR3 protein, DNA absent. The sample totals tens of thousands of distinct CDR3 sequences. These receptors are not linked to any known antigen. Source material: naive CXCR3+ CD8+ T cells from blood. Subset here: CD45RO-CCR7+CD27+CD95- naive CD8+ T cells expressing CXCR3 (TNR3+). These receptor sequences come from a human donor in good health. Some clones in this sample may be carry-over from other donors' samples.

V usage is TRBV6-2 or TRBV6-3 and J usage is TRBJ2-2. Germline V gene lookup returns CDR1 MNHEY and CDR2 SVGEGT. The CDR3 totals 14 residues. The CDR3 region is CASSYGINAAELFF.

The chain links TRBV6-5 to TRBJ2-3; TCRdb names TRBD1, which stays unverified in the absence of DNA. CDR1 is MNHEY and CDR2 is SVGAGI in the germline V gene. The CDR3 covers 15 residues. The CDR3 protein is CASTLGGATTDTQYF.

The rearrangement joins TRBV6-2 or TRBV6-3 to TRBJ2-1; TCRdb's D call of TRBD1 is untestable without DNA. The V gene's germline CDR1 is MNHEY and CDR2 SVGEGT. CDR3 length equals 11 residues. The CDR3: CASAYPGEQFF.

The CDR3: CASSSPKIYEQYF. The rearrangement joins TRBV28 to TRBJ2-7; TCRdb's D gene call, TRBD1, goes unchecked for lack of DNA. The CDR3 is made up of 13 amino acids. CDR1 and CDR2 (germline): MDHEN, SYDVKM.

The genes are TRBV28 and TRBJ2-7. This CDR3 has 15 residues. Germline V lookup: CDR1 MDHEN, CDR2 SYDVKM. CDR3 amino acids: CASSLFGSSSYEQYF. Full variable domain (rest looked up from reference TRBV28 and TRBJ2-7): DVKVTQSSRYLVKRTGEKVFLECVQDMDHENMFWYRQDPGLGLRLIYFSYDVKMKEKGDIPEGYSVSREKKERFSLILESASTNQTSMYLCASSLFGSSSYEQYFGPGTRLTVT.

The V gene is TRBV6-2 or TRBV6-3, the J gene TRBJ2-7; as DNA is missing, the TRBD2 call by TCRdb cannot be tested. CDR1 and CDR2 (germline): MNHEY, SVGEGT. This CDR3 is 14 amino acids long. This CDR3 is CASAAGGVTYEQYF.

The CDR3 here is CASSDTGTHQPQHF. V gene TRBV2 combines with J gene TRBJ1-5; TCRdb indicates TRBD1, and absent DNA this call remains unverified. CDR3 size: 14 residues. Germline V gene lookup returns CDR1 SNHLY and CDR2 FYNNEI.

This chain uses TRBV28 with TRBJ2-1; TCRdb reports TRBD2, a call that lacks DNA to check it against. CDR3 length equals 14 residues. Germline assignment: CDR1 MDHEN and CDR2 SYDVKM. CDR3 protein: CASTSSGFLNEQFF.

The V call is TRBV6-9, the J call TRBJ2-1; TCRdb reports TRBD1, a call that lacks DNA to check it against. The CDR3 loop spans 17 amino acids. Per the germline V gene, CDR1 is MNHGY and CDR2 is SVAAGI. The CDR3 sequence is CASSYPGQTLSYNEQFF.

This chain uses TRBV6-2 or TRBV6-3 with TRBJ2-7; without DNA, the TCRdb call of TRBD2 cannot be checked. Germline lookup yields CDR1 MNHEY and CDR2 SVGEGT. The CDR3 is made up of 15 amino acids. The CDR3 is CASSYLRETIYEQYF.

The CDR3 loop is CATTRTGRGETQYF. V and J are TRBV6-6 and TRBJ2-5; TCRdb proposes TRBD1, but this gene call is untestable without DNA. Germline values: CDR1 MNHNY, CDR2 SVGAGI (reference sequence). CDR3 length equals 14 residues.

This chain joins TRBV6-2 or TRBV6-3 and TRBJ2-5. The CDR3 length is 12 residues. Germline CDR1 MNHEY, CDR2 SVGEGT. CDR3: CASSWEQETQYF.

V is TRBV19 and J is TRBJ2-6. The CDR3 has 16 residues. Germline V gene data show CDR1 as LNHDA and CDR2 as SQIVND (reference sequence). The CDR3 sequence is CASSEWGNSGANVLTF.